A selection of T cell receptor beta chains follows, all from one sample in a study of T cell responses to AZD1222 COVID-19 vaccine. The method was immunoSEQ multiplex PCR; TCRdb's version includes in-frame clones alone and lacks a portion of them. This sample's table has around 140,000 clones. Sequenced material: peripheral blood. Receptor source: an adult in good health. Both conserved end residues are part of each CDR3. The D gene is left open where the match is weak.

v_gene,d_gene,j_gene,CDR3aa,CDR3nt
TRBV19,TRBD2,TRBJ2-5,CASSIVSGGAKEETQYF,TGTGCCAGTAGTATAGTCAGCGGGGGGGCCAAAGAAGAGACCCAGTACTTC
TRBV29-1,NA,TRBJ1-1,CSGVEGTAEAFF,TGCAGCGGCGTCGAGGGTACGGCTGAAGCTTTCTTT
TRBV25-1,TRBD1,TRBJ1-5,CASSVRGQGTQPQHF,TGTGCCAGCAGTGTTAGGGGACAGGGGACTCAGCCCCAGCATTTT
TRBV6-5,NA,TRBJ1-5,CASSLGGISNQPQHF,TGTGCCAGCAGTCTCGGAGGGATTAGCAATCAGCCCCAGCATTTT
TRBV4-1,TRBD2,TRBJ2-3,CASSQDRGSGGSYTDTQYF,TGCGCCAGCAGCCAAGATAGGGGAAGCGGGGGGTCCTACACAGATACGCAGTATTTT
TRBV4-1,TRBD1,TRBJ2-7,CASSQGQGASYEQYF,TGCGCCAGCAGCCAAGGTCAGGGGGCCTCCTACGAGCAGTACTTC
TRBV4-3,TRBD1,TRBJ2-2,CASSRGQGNTGELFF,TGCGCCAGCAGCCGTGGACAGGGAAACACCGGGGAGCTGTTTTTT
TRBV6-2/TRBV6-3,NA,TRBJ1-1,CASSSPGSGRAHTEAFF,TGTGCCAGCAGTTCCCCCGGGAGTGGGAGGGCGCACACTGAAGCTTTCTTT
TRBV11-1,NA,TRBJ2-7,CASSPGTPSYEQYF,TGTGCCAGCAGCCCCGGGACTCCCTCCTACGAGCAGTACTTC
TRBV28,TRBD2,TRBJ2-7,CASSGRGDEQYF,TGTGCCAGCAGTGGGCGGGGGGACGAGCAGTACTTC
TRBV5-1,NA,TRBJ2-7,CASSLDQGSSYEQYF,TGCGCCAGCAGCTTGGACCAGGGATCCAGTTACGAGCAGTACTTC
TRBV7-2,NA,TRBJ2-3,CASSSPGTVRVDTQYF,TGTGCCAGCAGCTCCCCCGGGACGGTGCGTGTAGATACGCAGTATTTT
TRBV5-1,TRBD1,TRBJ1-2,CASSWGTGGVSDYTF,TGCGCCAGCAGCTGGGGGACAGGGGGCGTCTCAGACTACACCTTC
TRBV7-2,NA,TRBJ2-5,CASSHDSQETQYF,TGTGCCAGCAGCCATGACAGCCAAGAGACCCAGTACTTC
TRBV7-2,NA,TRBJ1-5,CASSLQPGGNQPQHF,TGTGCCAGCAGCTTACAGCCAGGGGGCAATCAGCCCCAGCATTTT
TRBV24-1,NA,TRBJ2-2,CATESRFSATGELFF,TGTGCCACCGAATCTCGGTTCAGCGCGACCGGGGAGCTGTTTTTT
TRBV7-9,TRBD1,TRBJ1-2,CASSRQGSNYGYTF,TGTGCCAGCAGCAGACAGGGATCCAACTATGGCTACACCTTC
TRBV15,TRBD1,TRBJ1-2,CATSGGGQNYGYTF,TGTGCCACTAGCGGTGGGGGACAGAACTATGGCTACACCTTC
TRBV6-1,NA,TRBJ1-6,CASSETRNSPLHF,TGTGCCAGCAGTGAGACGCGGAATTCACCCCTCCACTTT
TRBV2,TRBD1,TRBJ1-5,CASQIRTGQPQHF,TGTGCCAGCCAAATTCGGACAGGCCAGCCCCAGCATTTT
TRBV9,TRBD2,TRBJ2-5,CASSSREGVETQYF,TGTGCCAGCAGCTCAAGGGAGGGCGTGGAGACCCAGTACTTC
TRBV2,TRBD1,TRBJ1-4,CAGRTGATNEKLFF,TGTGCCGGGCGGACAGGCGCAACTAATGAAAAACTGTTTTTT
TRBV7-9,NA,TRBJ2-5,CASTSQSQETQYF,TGTGCCAGCACCTCACAATCCCAAGAGACCCAGTACTTC
TRBV27,TRBD1,TRBJ1-6,CASSLFGTGGSPLHF,TGTGCCAGCAGTTTATTCGGGACAGGGGGATCACCCCTCCACTTT
TRBV4-1,TRBD2,TRBJ2-7,CASRAPGGRAYEQYF,TGCGCCAGCAGGGCCCCGGGGGGTCGCGCCTACGAGCAGTACTTC
TRBV6-1,NA,TRBJ2-7,CASSEALFLKLGGQYF,TGTGCCAGCAGTGAAGCGCTGTTTTTGAAACTGGGTGGGCAGTACTTC
TRBV5-1,NA,TRBJ1-1,CASSLASGVKGTEAFF,TGCGCCAGCAGCTTGGCCAGCGGGGTAAAAGGCACTGAAGCTTTCTTT
TRBV19,NA,TRBJ1-5,CASSDQGRLNQPQHF,TGTGCCAGTAGTGATCAGGGACGACTCAATCAGCCCCAGCATTTT
TRBV5-1,TRBD2,TRBJ2-2,CASSLGLAGNTGELFF,TGCGCCAGCAGCCTAGGACTAGCGGGAAACACCGGGGAGCTGTTTTTT